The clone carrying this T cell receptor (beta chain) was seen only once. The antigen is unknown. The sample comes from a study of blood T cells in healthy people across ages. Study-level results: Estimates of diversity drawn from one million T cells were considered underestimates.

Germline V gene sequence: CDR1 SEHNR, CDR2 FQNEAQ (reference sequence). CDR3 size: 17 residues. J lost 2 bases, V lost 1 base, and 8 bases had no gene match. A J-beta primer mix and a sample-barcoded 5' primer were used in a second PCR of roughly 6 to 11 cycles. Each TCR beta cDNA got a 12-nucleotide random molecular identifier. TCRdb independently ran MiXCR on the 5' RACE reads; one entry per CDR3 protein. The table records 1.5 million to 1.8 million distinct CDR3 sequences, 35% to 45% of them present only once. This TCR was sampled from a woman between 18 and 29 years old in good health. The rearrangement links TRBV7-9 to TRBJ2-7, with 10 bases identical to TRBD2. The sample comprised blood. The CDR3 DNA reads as TGTGCCAGCAGCTTAGTCAGCGGGAGGGCCGGAACCTACGAGCAGTACTTC. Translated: CASSLVSGRAGTYEQYF.